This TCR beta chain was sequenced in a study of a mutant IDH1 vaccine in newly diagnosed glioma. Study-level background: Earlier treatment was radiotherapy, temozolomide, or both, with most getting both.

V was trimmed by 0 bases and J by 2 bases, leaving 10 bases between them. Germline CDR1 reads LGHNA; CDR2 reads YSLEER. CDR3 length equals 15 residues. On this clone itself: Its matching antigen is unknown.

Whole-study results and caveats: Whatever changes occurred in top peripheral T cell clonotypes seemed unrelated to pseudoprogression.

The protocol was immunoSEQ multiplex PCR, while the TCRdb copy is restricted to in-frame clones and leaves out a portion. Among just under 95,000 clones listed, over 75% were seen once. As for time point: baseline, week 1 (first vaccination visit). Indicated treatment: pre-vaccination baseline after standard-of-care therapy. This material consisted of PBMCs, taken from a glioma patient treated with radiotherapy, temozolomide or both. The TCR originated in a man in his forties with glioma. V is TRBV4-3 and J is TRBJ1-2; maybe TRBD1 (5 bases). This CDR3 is CASSQEGTVNYGYTF. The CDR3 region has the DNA TGCGCCAGCAGCCAAGAAGGGACGGTAAACTATGGCTACACCTTC.